The next 31 T cell receptor beta chains were all read from a single sample in a study of shared clonotypes between healthy human individuals. The repertoire was sequenced with immunoSEQ multiplex PCR; TCRdb's copy has only in-frame clones and lacks some. The table includes about 490,000 clones, almost 80% detected once. Sequenced input: PBMCs. These receptors came from a woman aged 40 to 50 in good health. Some clones in this sample may be carry-over from other donors' samples.

CDR3 sequence: CAISSGTSAYNEQFF. For the CDR3, the DNA is TGTGCCATCAGTTCCGGGACTAGCGCCTACAATGAGCAGTTCTTC. The chain couples TRBV10-3 to TRBJ2-1; the match to TRBD2 covers 10 bases. CDR3 length: 15 residues. Losses at the gene ends were 5 bases for V and 2 bases for J; bases not matched to a gene: 3. Germline CDR1 and CDR2: ENHRY and SYGVKD.

The chain combines TRBV2 with TRBJ2-1; D ambiguous. Germline V lookup: CDR1 SNHLY, CDR2 FYNNEI. The CDR3 loop spans 13 amino acids. Trimming took off 7 bases at V and 0 bases at J, with 7 bases between the two ends. The CDR3 region has the DNA TGTGCCAGCAAGGGCGACTCCTACAATGAGCAGTTCTTC. The encoded protein is CASKGDSYNEQFF.

J is TRBJ2-7 and V is TRBV21-1; the D segment call TRBD2 is taken from the table without a DNA check. TRBV21-1 is described as a pseudogene. This CDR3 contains 17 residues. This CDR3 is CASSPPSPVHETYDQYF. The DNA of the CDR3 is TGTGCCAGCAGCCCCCCATCGCCTGTACATGAGACTTACGATCAGTACTTC.

The chain joins TRBV7-3 to TRBJ1-1, with no clear D. Germline CDR1 reads SGHTA; CDR2 reads FQGTGA. V shed 2 bases and J shed 0 bases, with 13 bases lying between them. This CDR3 is built from 16 residues. The CDR3 region is CASSLHARGMNTEAFF. The CDR3 DNA follows: TGTGCCAGCAGCTTACATGCTCGGGGAATGAACACTGAAGCTTTCTTT.

On this clone: One junction end disagrees with the germline gene, perhaps due to a read error. At the DNA level, this CDR3 is encoded by other sequences in the same sample as well. CDR3: CASSLNDQNTGELFF. In DNA form, the CDR3 reads TGTGCCAGCAGCCTGAACGACCAGAACACCGGGGAGCTATTTTTT. This chain joins TRBV9 and TRBJ2-2; weak D call: TRBD2 (5 bases). CDR1 and CDR2 (germline): SGDLS, YYNGEE. The CDR3 spans 15 residues.

The rearrangement uses TRBV15 and TRBJ2-7; 10 positions match TRBD1. The CDR3 runs 16 residues. With 1 base clipped from V and 3 bases from J, the junction kept 6 bases outside the gene matches. The germline gives CDR1 LNHNV, CDR2 YYDKDF (reference sequence). The CDR3 sequence: CATSRGRTGGIYEQYF. CDR3 coding DNA: TGTGCCACCAGCAGAGGCAGGACAGGGGGAATCTACGAGCAGTACTTC.

This sequence joins TRBV19 and TRBJ2-2; D gene unclear. V shed 6 bases and J shed 5 bases, with 13 bases lying between them. Germline-derived CDR1 and CDR2 are LNHDA and SQIVND (reference sequence). This CDR3 is built from 14 residues. CDR3 coding DNA: TGTGCCAGTAGGTCTAGGATCTATACCGGGGAGCTGTTTTTT. This gives the protein CASRSRIYTGELFF.

The chain joins TRBV2 to TRBJ1-5; TRBD1 agrees at 8 bases. Germline V gene lookup returns CDR1 SNHLY and CDR2 FYNNEI. This CDR3 has 14 residues. The J segment lost 5 bases and the V segment lost 7 bases, leaving 7 bases of the junction unmatched. The CDR3 region is CASMDGQGDQPQHF. CDR3 coding DNA: TGTGCCAGCATGGATGGACAGGGAGATCAGCCCCAGCATTTT.

This clone has a single count. The rearrangement uses TRBV19 and TRBJ2-2; 14 bases align to TRBD2. The V gene end was trimmed by 6 bases and the J gene end by 5 bases; junction bases not matched to a gene: 5. Germline values: CDR1 LNHDA, CDR2 SQIVND (reference sequence). The CDR3 has 16 amino acids. CDR3 in DNA: TGTGCCAGTAGGTCGGGACTAGCGGGAGATACCGGGGAGCTGTTTTTT. Its translation: CASRSGLAGDTGELFF.

The chain couples TRBV10-3 to TRBJ1-2, with 7 bases that match TRBD1. There are 15 residues in the CDR3. Trimming took 0 bases from V and 7 from J; bases not matched to a gene: 8. Germline loops: CDR1 ENHRY, CDR2 SYGVKD. This CDR3 reads CAISESEGASSGYTF. The CDR3 coding sequence is TGTGCCATCAGTGAGTCGGAGGGGGCAAGTAGTGGCTACACCTTC.

This clone was recorded once. The chain links TRBV11-2 to TRBJ1-1; no clear D gene. Germline V gene data show CDR1 as SGHAT and CDR2 as FQNNGV. Trimming removed 5 bases from V and 1 base from J, with 11 bases in between. The CDR3 runs 14 residues. The CDR3 sequence is CASSKGRQNTEAFF. The CDR3, as DNA: TGTGCCAGCAGCAAAGGTAGGCAGAACACTGAAGCTTTCTTT.

The chain has TRBV5-1 and TRBJ2-3, with a weak D call TRBD1 (6 bases). The length of the CDR3 is 16 residues. V lost 2 bases and J 2 bases, leaving 15 bases between the germline ends. Germline assignment: CDR1 SGHRS and CDR2 YFSETQ. This chain's CDR3 is CASSFDGQSITDTQYF. As DNA, the CDR3 is TGCGCCAGCAGCTTTGACGGACAGAGCATCACAGATACGCAGTATTTT.

J is TRBJ2-7 and V is TRBV30; D may correspond to TRBD1 or TRBD2 (5 bases each). Trimming took 3 bases from V and 0 from J, leaving 12 bases between them. Looked up from germline, CDR1 is GTSNPN and CDR2 is SVGIG (reference sequence). The CDR3 has 14 amino acids. CDR3 nucleotide sequence: TGTGCCTGGAGCTCCCTTGGGGGCTCCTACGAGCAGTACTTC. Translated: CAWSSLGGSYEQYF.

The chain is built from TRBV4-1 and TRBJ1-3, with TRBD1 matching 9 bases. CDR1 MGHRA and CDR2 YSYEKL come from the germline V gene. V shed 0 bases, J shed 4 bases, and the junction held 13 bases outside the gene matches. The CDR3 spans 19 residues. The CDR3 reads CASSQDRRPDRGYGNTIYF. For the CDR3, the DNA is TGCGCCAGCAGCCAAGACAGAAGACCGGACAGGGGATACGGAAACACCATATATTTT.

The V and J genes are TRBV7-9 and TRBJ2-7; 8 nucleotides align to TRBD1. With V trimmed by 5 bases and J by 4 bases, 7 bases remained unmatched. The CDR3 is made up of 14 amino acids. The germline gives CDR1 SEHNR, CDR2 FQNEAQ (reference sequence). The CDR3 DNA is TGTGCCAGCAGCGCTCAGGGGGCTCTGTACGAGCAGTACTTC. It is translated as CASSAQGALYEQYF.

This rearrangement joins TRBV11-2 to TRBJ1-3; D unclear. The V gene lost 5 bases and the J gene lost 3 bases, with 8 bases spanning the gap. The length of the CDR3 is 13 residues. Germline V lookup: CDR1 SGHAT, CDR2 FQNNGV. The chain's CDR3 is CASSRTFGNTIYF. CDR3 in DNA: TGTGCCAGCAGCCGGACCTTTGGAAACACCATATATTTT.

This clone was detected once. This chain connects TRBV7-9 to TRBJ2-2; 10 bases line up with TRBD1. The CDR3 loop spans 17 amino acids. After removal of 5 bases from V and 7 bases from J, the junction contained 13 bases not matched to a gene. Germline assignment: CDR1 SEHNR and CDR2 FQNEAQ (reference sequence). CDR3 loop: CASSAYDRGLRGGELFF. In nucleotides, the CDR3 is TGTGCCAGCAGCGCCTACGACAGGGGGCTCCGTGGCGGGGAGCTGTTTTTT. The whole variable domain, filled in from reference TRBV7-9 and TRBJ2-2, reads DTGVSQNPRHKITKRGQNVTFRCDPISEHNRLYWYRQTLGQGPEFLTYFQNEAQLEKSRLLSDRFSAERPKGSFSTLEIQRTEQGDSAMYLCASSAYDRGLRGGELFFGEGSRLTVL.

V and J are TRBV7-2 and TRBJ2-2; D ambiguous. V gave up 5 bases and J gave up 7 bases, with 8 bases separating them. The CDR3 contains 12 residues. The germline gives CDR1 SGHTA, CDR2 FQGNSA. CDR3 sequence (DNA): TGTGCCAGCAGCCTCGCCGTCGGGGAGCTGTTTTTT. Translated: CASSLAVGELFF.

The rearrangement joins TRBV4-2 to TRBJ1-2; TRBD1 aligns across 7 bases. V trimming: 3 bases; J trimming: 1 base; junction bases outside the gene matches: 8. The CDR3 covers 16 residues. Germline loops: CDR1 LGHNA, CDR2 YNFKEQ. CDR3 sequence (DNA): TGTGCCAGCAGCCACCGTGGAACAGGGGATAACTATGGCTACACCTTC. Residues: CASSHRGTGDNYGYTF.

The chain links TRBV11-2 to TRBJ1-1, with 8 bases identical to TRBD1. The V gene's germline CDR1 is SGHAT and CDR2 FQNNGV. Trimming took 4 bases from V and 0 from J; bases not matched to a gene: 7. CDR3 length: 16 residues. The CDR3 DNA sequence: TGTGCCAGCAGCTATGGACAGGGTTTCATGAACACTGAAGCTTTCTTT. Translated: CASSYGQGFMNTEAFF.

V gene TRBV6-6 combines with J gene TRBJ1-5; 7 bases are a match to TRBD1. The V gene's germline CDR1 is MNHNY and CDR2 SVGAGI (reference sequence). The J segment lost 9 bases and the V segment lost 5 bases, leaving 4 bases of the junction unmatched. The CDR3 has 12 residues. The CDR3 here is CASSKTGWPQHF. The CDR3 nucleotides read TGTGCCAGCAGTAAGACAGGGTGGCCCCAGCATTTT.

Points on this clone: Within the sample, other DNA sequences also encode this same CDR3. V usage is TRBV7-9 and J usage is TRBJ2-7; no clear D. There are 12 residues in the CDR3. Trimming removed 1 base at V and 4 bases at J, with 5 bases between. Germline V gene lookup returns CDR1 SEHNR and CDR2 FQNEAQ (reference sequence). CDR3 sequence: CASSLGAYEQYF. The CDR3 DNA sequence: TGTGCCAGCAGCTTAGGCGCGTACGAGCAGTACTTC.

This clone was picked up many times. The J gene is TRBJ1-2, the V gene TRBV5-8, with D possibly matching TRBD1 (6 bases). CDR1 and CDR2 (germline): SGHTS, YDEGEE. Trimming shortened V by 9 bases and J by 0 bases, and 15 bases separated the two germline ends. This CDR3 contains 14 residues. The CDR3 loop reads CATRQELANYGYTF. The CDR3 DNA follows: TGTGCCACCCGACAGGAACTCGCTAACTATGGCTACACCTTC.

The J gene is TRBJ1-1, the V gene TRBV29-1; D not certain. CDR3 length: 14 residues. CDR1 is SQVTM, CDR2 ANQGSEA, per germline. Trimming left V 7 bases short and J 1 base short, with 16 bases between. CDR3 DNA: TGCAGCGCAAAAGGGCGAATGGAGAACACTGAAGCTTTCTTT. Protein sequence: CSAKGRMENTEAFF.

This rearrangement joins TRBV7-9 to TRBJ2-7; D is undetermined. V was cut by 1 base and J by 2 bases, with 15 bases left in between. The CDR3 is made up of 16 amino acids. Germline CDR1 is SEHNR and CDR2 is FQNEAQ (reference sequence). The CDR3 bases are TGTGCCAGCAGCTTAGACGGTATGGGCTTTACCTACGAGCAGTACTTC. Its translation is CASSLDGMGFTYEQYF.

This clone was seen just once. The genes are TRBV29-1 and TRBJ2-3; D not certain. Trimming pared 5 bases from V and 6 bases from J, leaving 9 bases between. In germline, CDR1 is SQVTM, CDR2 ANQGSEA. The length of the CDR3 is 11 residues. Written as DNA, the CDR3 is TGCAGCGTTAAATCGGGCGATACGCAGTATTTT. As protein: CSVKSGDTQYF.

The chain combines TRBV28 with TRBJ2-3; 7 bases match TRBD1. V shed 6 bases, J shed 1 base, and the junction held 10 bases outside the gene matches. Germline CDR1 MDHEN, CDR2 SYDVKM. This CDR3 has 16 amino acids. CDR3 bases: TGTGCCAGCAGGGGAGACAGGGCTGGGGGCACAGATACGCAGTATTTT. Translated: CASRGDRAGGTDTQYF.

This clone occurred a few times. This sequence joins TRBV6-1 and TRBJ2-7; weak D call: TRBD1 (6 bases). Germline V lookup: CDR1 MNHNS, CDR2 SASEGT. V was shortened by 7 bases and J by 3 bases, with 16 bases between the two germline ends. The CDR3 covers 14 residues. The CDR3 loop is CASTSGAGVYEQYF. The CDR3 nucleotides are TGTGCCAGCACCTCAGGGGCCGGAGTCTACGAGCAGTACTTC.

This sequence joins TRBV7-3 and TRBJ2-1; TRBD2 matches 7 bases. Germline trimming cut 3 bases from V and 8 bases from J; bases unmatched to any gene: 7. Germline loops: CDR1 SGHTA, CDR2 FQGTGA. This CDR3 is built from 14 residues. This chain's CDR3 is CASSLSGGSYEQFF. The DNA for the CDR3 is TGTGCCAGCAGCTTGTCTGGCGGGAGTTATGAGCAGTTCTTC.

In its sample, this clone was seen once. The rearrangement links TRBV7-8 to TRBJ1-3; D possibly corresponds to TRBD1 (5 bases). This CDR3 region has 16 residues. Germline V gene sequence: CDR1 SGHVS, CDR2 FQNEAQ. Trimming shortened V by 5 bases and J by 0 bases, and 14 bases separated the two germline ends. The CDR3 sequence: CASSPLQGYSGNTIYF. CDR3 DNA sequence: TGTGCCAGCAGCCCCCTGCAGGGCTACTCTGGAAACACCATATATTTT.

The chain has TRBV28 and TRBJ1-2; D remains ambiguous. Germline CDR1 and CDR2: MDHEN and SYDVKM. This CDR3 is built from 12 residues. The V end lost 7 bases, the J end lost 5 bases, and 11 bases lay between the germline ends. This CDR3 reads CASMRGTYGYTF. The DNA of the CDR3 is TGTGCCAGCATGCGCGGAACATATGGCTACACCTTC.